This T cell receptor beta chain stems from a study of regulatory T cells in long-lasting Graves disease. For TCR beta, libraries came from iRepertoire HTBI primers and Arm-PCR of CDR3 regions. TCRdb independently ran MiXCR on the multiplex PCR reads; one entry per CDR3 protein. The sample holds around 480,000 distinct CDR3 sequences; around 15% are singletons and the top ten take 25%. This clonotype was counted ten times or more. As for time point: newly diagnosed GD, antithyroid drugs for less than 3 months. RNA extracted from PBMCs served as the sequencing template. These same records also appear under a second study, on T cells in Graves' hyperthyroidism and ophthalmopathy. As that report states: Appearing also in blood were most of the thyroid clonotypes expanded above 0.001.

The source is a middle-aged woman with Graves disease. Sequenced material: peripheral blood mononuclear cells (PBMCs), taken at new diagnosis, from a patient treated with antithyroid drugs.

CDR3 nucleotides: TGTGCCAGCAGCGAGGGAGGTAGCCAAGAGACCCAGTACTTC. Protein product: CASSEGGSQETQYF. The V gene is TRBV9, the J gene TRBJ2-5, with D possibly matching TRBD2 (6 bases). Germline V gene sequence: CDR1 SGDLS, CDR2 YYNGEE. CDR3 length: 14 amino acids. V was pared by 3 bases and J by 1 base, with 10 bases between. The whole variable domain, filled in from reference TRBV9 and TRBJ2-5, reads DSGVTQTPKHLITATGQRVTLRCSPRSGDLSVYWYQQSLDQGLQFLIQYYNGEERAKGNILERFSAQQFPDLHSELNLSSLELGDSALYFCASSEGGSQETQYFGPGTRLLVL.